The 30 T cell receptor beta chains presented below share a single source sample, sequenced in a study of CD8 T cells in Susac syndrome. Random hexamers were used to reverse transcribe an amount of about 0.45 to 1 ug RNA. TCRdb analysed the immunoSEQ multiplex PCR reads with MiXCR anew, one entry per CDR3 protein. This sample yields a few hundred thousand distinct CDR3 sequences, of which around 95% are seen a single time; about 0.091% belongs to the top ten. The sequenced sample was CD4+ T cells from PBMCs. Every receptor here comes from a human donor with multiple sclerosis.

On this clonotype: One end of the junction does not line up with germline, which may come from a read error. The genes are TRBV12-3 or TRBV12-4 and TRBJ2-7; 10 bases line up with TRBD2. This CDR3 is built from 14 residues. CDR3 coding DNA: TGTGCCAGCAGTCTAGCGGGAGACTCCTACGAGCAGTACTTC. Translated: CASSLAGDSYEQYF.

The gene calls are TRBV20-1 and TRBJ1-5; unclear D gene. This CDR3 is 14 amino acids long. Looked up from germline, CDR1 is DFQATT and CDR2 is SNEGSKA (reference sequence). Trimming cost V 3 bases and J 2 bases, with 11 bases left between them. The CDR3 spells CSASRGIGNQPQHF. CDR3 sequence (DNA): TGCAGTGCTAGTCGGGGTATTGGCAATCAGCCCCAGCATTTT.

This chain links TRBV20-1 with TRBJ2-1; TRBD2 aligns across 12 bases. CDR1 is DFQATT and CDR2 is SNEGSKA in the germline V gene (reference sequence). This CDR3 has 16 amino acids. V gave up 5 bases and J gave up 7 bases; unmatched junction bases: 12. CDR3 bases: TGCAGTGCTCGAAAGATCACTAGCGGGAGGTGGAATGAGCAGTTCTTC. This codes for CSARKITSGRWNEQFF.

This chain links TRBV20-1 with TRBJ2-3, with D possibly TRBD2 on 6 matching bases. This CDR3 spans 13 amino acids. Germline V gene lookup returns CDR1 DFQATT and CDR2 SNEGSKA (reference sequence). Trimming took 1 base from V and 6 from J, leaving 11 bases between them. The CDR3 DNA is TGCAGTGCTAGAGGAGTACGGGGGGATACGCAGTATTTT. It yields the protein CSARGVRGDTQYF.

This clonotype was found a few times. The V and J genes are TRBV12-3 or TRBV12-4 and TRBJ1-1, with D unclear. V was clipped by 1 base and J by 6 bases, with 3 bases between them. The CDR3 spans 11 residues. In nucleotides, the CDR3 is TGTGCCAGCAGTTTAGGTTCTGAAGCTTTCTTT. Protein product: CASSLGSEAFF.

The gene calls are TRBV9 and TRBJ1-2; D might be TRBD1 (6 bases). This CDR3 region has 14 residues. With 4 bases removed from V and 5 bases from J, the gap between germline ends came to 15 bases. The germline V gene encodes CDR1 SGDLS and CDR2 YYNGEE. CDR3 amino acids: CASSIRQELYGYTF. In DNA, the CDR3 is TGTGCCAGCAGCATCCGACAGGAGCTGTATGGCTACACCTTC.

The chain couples TRBV5-1 to TRBJ2-1; tentative D call: TRBD2 (5 bases). The CDR3 has 14 residues. The V and J ends lost 0 bases and 8 bases respectively, with 12 bases between them. Per the germline V gene, CDR1 is SGHRS and CDR2 is YFSETQ. The DNA for the CDR3 is TGCGCCAGCAGCTTGGGGCTAGCTGCGTATGAGCAGTTCTTC. It translates to CASSLGLAAYEQFF.

The rearrangement joins TRBV12-3 or TRBV12-4 to TRBJ2-7; D gene ambiguous. V was shortened by 3 bases and J by 4 bases, with 7 bases between the two germline ends. The length of the CDR3 is 12 residues. The CDR3 reads CASSFNQYEQYF. CDR3 nucleotide sequence: TGTGCCAGCAGTTTTAACCAATACGAGCAGTACTTC.

The rearrangement uses TRBV28 and TRBJ2-5; D is possibly TRBD1 or TRBD2 (5 bases each). Between the trimmed V and J ends, which lost 2 bases and 13 bases, there was a span of 17 bases. This CDR3 contains 13 residues. Germline V CDR1 and CDR2: MDHEN, SYDVKM. CDR3 loop: CASSLPPGRTLYF. The CDR3 bases are TGTGCCAGCAGTTTACCACCGGGACGGACTTTGTACTTC.

This chain connects TRBV5-1 to TRBJ1-2; 7 nucleotides align to TRBD1. The CDR3 totals 15 residues. CDR1 and CDR2 from the germline V gene are SGHRS and YFSETQ. V was pared by 4 bases and J by 0 bases, with 6 bases of the junction left unmatched. The CDR3 loop reads CASSRGQTTNYGYTF. The CDR3 DNA reads TGCGCCAGCAGCAGGGGACAGACAACTAACTATGGCTACACCTTC.

The gene calls are TRBV7-2 and TRBJ2-5; D is unclear. Germline loops: CDR1 SGHTA, CDR2 FQGNSA. The CDR3 loop spans 12 amino acids. V lost 5 bases to trimming and J lost 5 bases, with 9 bases between them. CDR3: CASSPNRETQYF. Here the CDR3 DNA reads TGTGCCAGCAGCCCCAACCGGGAGACCCAGTACTTC.

This clonotype has just one count. The chain couples TRBV6-1 to TRBJ2-7; D might be TRBD2 (6 bases). The V end lost 5 bases, the J end lost 3 bases, and 14 bases lay between the germline ends. Per germline, CDR1 MNHNS and CDR2 SASEGT. The CDR3 runs 14 residues. CDR3 in DNA: TGTGCCAGCAGTACTAGTGGAGGGCGCTACGAGCAGTACTTC. It specifies CASSTSGGRYEQYF.

The chain uses TRBV27 and TRBJ2-2; D is ambiguous. The CDR3 is made up of 14 amino acids. V shed 4 bases and J shed 8 bases, with 14 bases lying between them. Looked up from germline, CDR1 is MNHEY and CDR2 is SMNVEV (reference sequence). The CDR3: CASSSRHPSGELFF. CDR3 sequence (DNA): TGTGCCAGCAGTTCGAGACACCCCTCGGGGGAGCTGTTTTTT.

The chain couples TRBV5-1 to TRBJ1-1, with D uncertain. The CDR3 loop spans 13 amino acids. With 7 bases removed from V and 0 bases from J, the gap between germline ends came to 10 bases. Looked up from germline, CDR1 is SGHRS and CDR2 is YFSETQ. As DNA, the CDR3 is TGCGCCAGCGGAACCACAGTGAACACTGAAGCTTTCTTT. It specifies CASGTTVNTEAFF.

V usage is TRBV29-1 and J usage is TRBJ2-1, with 8 bases aligning to TRBD2. V gave up 3 bases and J gave up 6 bases; unmatched junction bases: 7. Looked up from germline, CDR1 is SQVTM and CDR2 is ANQGSEA. CDR3 length: 14 residues. CDR3 sequence reads: CSVDPSGLFNEQFF. The CDR3 region has the DNA TGCAGCGTTGACCCTAGCGGGTTATTCAATGAGCAGTTCTTC.

This clonotype was found once. CDR3 loop: CSGGGDGGYTF. The CDR3 DNA reads TGCAGCGGAGGGGGCGACGGTGGCTACACCTTC. The chain employs TRBV29-1 and TRBJ1-2; 7 bases line up with TRBD1. Germline V lookup: CDR1 SQVTM, CDR2 ANQGSEA. V lost 7 bases, J lost 7 bases, and 6 bases stayed unmatched. The CDR3 runs to 11 residues. The full variable domain, with the rest looked up from reference TRBV29-1 and TRBJ1-2, is SAVISQKPSRDICQRGTSLTIQCQVDSQVTMMFWYRQQPGQSLTLIATANQGSEATYESGFVIDKFPISRPNLTFSTLTVSNMSPEDSSIYLCSGGGDGGYTFGSGTRLTVV.

The chain has TRBV18 and TRBJ1-2; 9 nucleotides agree with TRBD1. The germline V gene encodes CDR1 KGHSH and CDR2 LQKENI. The CDR3 is 13 amino acids. Trimming cost V 6 bases and J 5 bases; bases outside gene matches: 4. CDR3 sequence (DNA): TGTGCCAGCTCGAGGGACAGGGTTTATGGCTACACCTTC. Encoded protein: CASSRDRVYGYTF.

The gene calls are TRBV10-3 and TRBJ2-1; D is undetermined. Trimming pared 0 bases from V and 8 bases from J, leaving 11 bases between. CDR1 is ENHRY and CDR2 is SYGVKD in the germline V gene. The CDR3 consists of 14 residues. The CDR3 DNA reads TGTGCCATCAGTGAGTCGGGCCCCGTGGATGAGCAGTTCTTC. This translates into CAISESGPVDEQFF.

The J gene is TRBJ2-7, the V gene TRBV11-2; D perhaps matches TRBD2 (5 bases). CDR1 is SGHAT and CDR2 is FQNNGV in the germline V gene. This CDR3 has 14 amino acids. The V end lost 0 bases, the J end lost 6 bases, and 12 bases lay between the germline ends. This chain's CDR3 is CASSLEGKSGEQYF. The CDR3 DNA sequence: TGTGCCAGCAGCTTAGAGGGGAAAAGCGGCGAGCAGTACTTC.

The chain is built from TRBV4-1 and TRBJ2-7, with 8 bases that match TRBD1. With V trimmed by 0 bases and J by 2 bases, 6 bases remained unmatched. The CDR3 runs to 16 residues. Per germline, CDR1 MGHRA and CDR2 YSYEKL. The CDR3 nucleotides read TGCGCCAGCAGCCAAGATTTTGGGACAGGTGCCTACGAGCAGTACTTC. It specifies CASSQDFGTGAYEQYF.

This clonotype was found once. In DNA form, the CDR3 reads TGCAGTGCCGCTAGCGGGATGTCCTACGAGCAGTACTTC. It codes for CSAASGMSYEQYF. The V gene is TRBV20-1, the J gene TRBJ2-7; 9 nucleotides match TRBD2. Germline V gives CDR1 DFQATT, CDR2 SNEGSKA (reference sequence). V shed 6 bases and J 1 base; nucleotides not matched to a gene: 4. The CDR3 contains 13 residues.

This sequence joins TRBV4-2 and TRBJ2-2; D remains ambiguous. V shed 8 bases and J shed 8 bases, with 12 bases lying between them. Germline V gene lookup returns CDR1 LGHNA and CDR2 YNFKEQ. The CDR3 runs to 12 residues. Here the CDR3 reads CASRLFGGELFF. Written as DNA, the CDR3 is TGTGCCAGCCGGCTCTTTGGGGGGGAGCTGTTTTTT.

The chain has TRBV3-1 and TRBJ2-3; D gene unclear. CDR1 is LGHDT and CDR2 is YNNKEL in the germline V gene (reference sequence). Trimming left V 2 bases short and J 0 bases short, with 9 bases between. The CDR3 has 15 amino acids. CDR3 loop: CASSQLRSSTDTQYF. As DNA, the CDR3 is TGTGCCAGCAGCCAACTTCGATCTAGCACAGATACGCAGTATTTT.

The genes are TRBV3-1 and TRBJ2-3; the D gene is possibly TRBD2 (5 bases). The ends were cut back, 3 bases at V and 5 bases at J, with 6 bases in the middle. The length of the CDR3 is 12 residues. Looked up from germline, CDR1 is LGHDT and CDR2 is YNNKEL (reference sequence). In DNA form, the CDR3 reads TGTGCCAGCAGCCACGAGGGAGATACGCAGTATTTT. This gives the protein CASSHEGDTQYF.

The V call is TRBV29-1, the J call TRBJ1-1, with 7 bases aligning to TRBD1. CDR3 length: 15 residues. Unmatched junction bases numbered 8, after V lost 1 base and J lost 3 bases. Germline lookup yields CDR1 SQVTM and CDR2 ANQGSEA. The CDR3 nucleotides read TGCAGCGTTGAAGCCGGACAGGCTCGAGACACTGAAGCTTTCTTT. Translated: CSVEAGQARDTEAFF. Complete variable domain (other parts from reference TRBV29-1 and TRBJ1-1): SAVISQKPSRDICQRGTSLTIQCQVDSQVTMMFWYRQQPGQSLTLIATANQGSEATYESGFVIDKFPISRPNLTFSTLTVSNMSPEDSSIYLCSVEAGQARDTEAFFGQGTRLTVV.

This rearrangement joins TRBV29-1 to TRBJ2-1; 7 bases match TRBD1. The CDR3 runs to 16 residues. From germline, CDR1 is SQVTM and CDR2 ANQGSEA. Unmatched junction bases numbered 14, after V lost 4 bases and J lost 5 bases. CDR3 amino acids: CSVGLRQGVSNNEQFF. CDR3 bases: TGCAGCGTTGGACTTCGACAGGGAGTATCCAACAATGAGCAGTTCTTC.

V is TRBV2 and J is TRBJ2-3; D perhaps matches TRBD1 (5 bases). V lost 5 bases to trimming and J lost 14 bases, with 20 bases between them. The CDR3 contains 13 residues. Germline V gene data show CDR1 as SNHLY and CDR2 as FYNNEI. CDR3 nucleotide sequence: TGTGCCAGCAGTCCTACAGACGATAGTAGGGGGTATTTT. Translation: CASSPTDDSRGYF.

The rearrangement links TRBV29-1 to TRBJ1-1; D is ambiguous. CDR1 and CDR2 (germline): SQVTM, ANQGSEA. CDR3 length: 13 amino acids. Trimming took off 3 bases at V and 5 bases at J, with 13 bases between the two ends. CDR3 in DNA: TGCAGCGTTGACGACCGAACGGGGACTGAAGCTTTCTTT. Amino acids: CSVDDRTGTEAFF. Full variable domain (rest looked up from reference TRBV29-1 and TRBJ1-1): SAVISQKPSRDICQRGTSLTIQCQVDSQVTMMFWYRQQPGQSLTLIATANQGSEATYESGFVIDKFPISRPNLTFSTLTVSNMSPEDSSIYLCSVDDRTGTEAFFGQGTRLTVV.

The genes are TRBV4-1 and TRBJ2-1; TRBD2 aligns across 10 bases. The CDR3 loop spans 15 amino acids. The junction had 6 bases not matched to a gene; V was cut back by 3 bases and J by 7 bases. The V gene's germline CDR1 is MGHRA and CDR2 YSYEKL. CDR3 nucleotide sequence: TGCGCCAGCAGCCACGGACTAGCGGCAATGAATGAGCAGTTCTTC. It is translated as CASSHGLAAMNEQFF.

The chain joins TRBV29-1 to TRBJ2-7, with D perhaps assigned TRBD1 or TRBD2 (5 bases each). Germline assignment: CDR1 SQVTM and CDR2 ANQGSEA. This CDR3 has 11 amino acids. V lost 7 bases and J 4 bases, leaving 11 bases between the germline ends. The CDR3 spells CSAGGTYEQYF. Written as DNA, the CDR3 is TGCAGCGCTGGGGGAACTTACGAGCAGTACTTC.